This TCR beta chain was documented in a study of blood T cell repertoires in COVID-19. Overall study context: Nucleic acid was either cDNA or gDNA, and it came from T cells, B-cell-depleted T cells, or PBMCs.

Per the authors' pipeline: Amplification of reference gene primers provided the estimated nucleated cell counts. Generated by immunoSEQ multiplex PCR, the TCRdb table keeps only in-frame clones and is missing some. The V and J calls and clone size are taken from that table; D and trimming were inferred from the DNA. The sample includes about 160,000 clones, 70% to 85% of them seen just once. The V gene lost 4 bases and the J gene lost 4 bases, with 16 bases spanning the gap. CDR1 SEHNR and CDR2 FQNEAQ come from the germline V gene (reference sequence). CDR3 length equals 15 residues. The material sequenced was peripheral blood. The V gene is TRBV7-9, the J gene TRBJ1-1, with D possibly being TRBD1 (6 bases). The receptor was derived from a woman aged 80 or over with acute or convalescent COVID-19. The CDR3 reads CASSSLGGAGTEAFF. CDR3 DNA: TGTGCCAGCAGCTCGCTAGGGGGGGCAGGCACTGAAGCTTTCTTT.